These 7 T cell receptor beta chains share one sample of origin, sequenced in a study of glioma-infiltrating T cells. Amplification of TCR alpha and beta CDR3 regions from RNA used iRepertoire nested multiplex PCR. TCRdb reanalysed the multiplex PCR reads using MiXCR and keeps one entry per CDR3 protein. Of around 350,000 distinct CDR3 sequences listed, 35% to 45% are singletons. Sequencing was carried out using glioma tissue, nonneoplastic brain tissue, or PBMCs (not recorded which). These receptors were obtained from a human donor with low-grade glioma or glioblastoma, undergoing nonglioma brain surgery, or in good health (not recorded which).

This clonotype was counted a few times. The J gene is TRBJ2-7, the V gene TRBV25-1; no clear D. With 0 bases removed from V and 4 bases from J, the gap between germline ends came to 7 bases. CDR1 and CDR2 (germline): MGHDK, SYGVNS. The CDR3 has 13 residues. CDR3 bases: TGTGCCAGCAGTGAATATATAGGGTACGAGCAGTACTTC. It translates to CASSEYIGYEQYF.

V usage is TRBV4-1 and J usage is TRBJ2-2, with D possibly matching TRBD1 (6 bases). The CDR3 length is 13 residues. Trimming cost V 4 bases and J 6 bases, with 9 bases left between them. CDR1 and CDR2 from the germline V gene are MGHRA and YSYEKL. This CDR3 is CASSPPGAGELFF. CDR3 bases: TGCGCCAGCAGCCCGCCAGGGGCCGGGGAGCTGTTTTTT.

In its sample, this clonotype was seen many times. The genes are TRBV27 and TRBJ2-4; D unclear. Trimming left V 0 bases short and J 8 bases short, with 14 bases between. Germline assignment: CDR1 MNHEY and CDR2 SMNVEV (reference sequence). The length of the CDR3 is 15 residues. Here the CDR3 DNA reads TGTGCCAGCAGTTTATCCTGGGGAAGCGATCACATTCAGTACTTC. Protein product: CASSLSWGSDHIQYF.

The chain has TRBV20-1 and TRBJ1-6; the match to TRBD1 covers 9 bases. Germline V CDR1 and CDR2: DFQATT, SNEGSKA (reference sequence). The CDR3 runs to 19 residues. J gave up 1 base and V 0 bases, and 10 bases lay outside the gene matches. The CDR3 DNA sequence: TGCAGTGCTAGAGATAGGCTCCACAGGGGGCGTTCCTATAATTCACCCCTCCACTTT. Protein product: CSARDRLHRGRSYNSPLHF.

This chain links TRBV18 with TRBJ2-7; D unclear. Germline lookup yields CDR1 KGHSH and CDR2 LQKENI. The CDR3 loop spans 14 amino acids. Trimming removed 1 base at V and 4 bases at J, with 11 bases between. CDR3 region: CASSPRSPAYEQYF. The CDR3 nucleotides are TGTGCCAGCTCACCACGGTCCCCCGCTTACGAGCAGTACTTC.

Regarding this clonotype: One base away lies a much larger clone, so this may be a sequencing read error. This chain connects TRBV28 to TRBJ2-5, with D possibly being TRBD1 (7 bases). Trimming took 10 bases from V and 1 from J, leaving 19 bases between them. The CDR3 spans 15 residues. The V gene's germline CDR1 is MDHEN and CDR2 SYDVKM. CDR3 DNA: TGTGCCAACAGAGTCGGCGGGGACAGCCAAGAGACCCAGTACTTC. It specifies CANRVGGDSQETQYF.

As concerns this clonotype: At one boundary the junction diverges from the germline segment, which might be a read error. The chain combines TRBV6-6 with TRBJ2-7, with 11 bases lining up with TRBD1. CDR1 MNHNY and CDR2 SVGAGI come from the germline V gene (reference sequence). CDR3 length equals 16 residues. CDR3 nucleotides: TGTGCCAGCATGGCAGGGACAGGGGGTAGATCCTACGAGCGGTACTTC. It codes for CASMAGTGGRSYERYF.